The 9 T cell receptor beta chains below all came from one sample that was sequenced in a study of shared clonotypes between healthy human individuals. Sequencing used immunoSEQ multiplex PCR; TCRdb keeps in-frame clones, though not all of them. The table has approximately 1.5 million clones, 95% to 99% seen once. Sequenced sample: naive CD4+ T cells sorted from blood. The sample's subset: CD45RA+ positively selected. The receptor set was obtained from a man in his thirties or forties in good health.

The chain couples TRBV2 to TRBJ2-7; the D gene is possibly TRBD2 (6 bases). V was trimmed by 7 bases and J by 6 bases, leaving 25 bases between them. CDR3 size: 16 residues. The germline gives CDR1 SNHLY, CDR2 FYNNEI. In DNA form, the CDR3 reads TGTGCCAGCACGACCCAGGTCGGGGGAATCCCTGCCGAGCAGTACTTC. This translates into CASTTQVGGIPAEQYF.

The rearrangement links TRBV5-1 to TRBJ2-3; 8 nucleotides line up with TRBD2. J gave up 0 bases and V 3 bases, and 6 bases lay outside the gene matches. Germline CDR1 and CDR2: SGHRS and YFSETQ. CDR3 size: 16 residues. The CDR3 nucleotides are TGCGCCAGCAGCTCTCAGCCTAGCGGGAGCACAGATACGCAGTATTTT. It codes for CASSSQPSGSTDTQYF.

The chain uses TRBV14 and TRBJ2-1; a possible D gene is TRBD2 (6 bases). V lost 4 bases and J lost 4, with 11 bases in between. Germline CDR1 and CDR2: SGHDN and FVKESK. The CDR3 sequence is 14 residues long. The CDR3 loop is CASSLSAGYNEQFF. The CDR3 DNA reads as TGTGCCAGCAGCCTAAGTGCGGGGTACAATGAGCAGTTCTTC.

The chain uses TRBV4-2 and TRBJ1-5, with 10 bases matching TRBD1. The germline gives CDR1 LGHNA, CDR2 YNFKEQ. Trimming cost V 5 bases and J 6 bases; bases outside gene matches: 7. The CDR3 consists of 15 residues. The CDR3 sequence is CASSYRDRGIQPQHF. The CDR3 bases are TGTGCCAGCAGCTACCGGGACAGGGGCATTCAGCCCCAGCATTTT.

This clone was counted once. The chain joins TRBV18 to TRBJ2-2; D is undetermined. Germline CDR1 reads KGHSH; CDR2 reads LQKENI. V was pared by 4 bases and J by 3 bases, with 3 bases between. This CDR3 has 12 amino acids. CDR3 DNA: TGTGCCAGCTCACGGGACACCGGGGAGCTGTTTTTT. Its protein product is CASSRDTGELFF.

The chain joins TRBV27 to TRBJ2-7; D might be TRBD2 (5 bases). This CDR3 has 14 amino acids. Germline V CDR1 and CDR2: MNHEY, SMNVEV (reference sequence). The V and J ends lost 3 bases and 5 bases respectively, with 14 bases between them. CDR3: CASSFRGGFNEQYF. The CDR3 nucleotides are TGTGCCAGCAGTTTCCGAGGAGGTTTCAACGAGCAGTACTTC.

The V gene is TRBV2, the J gene TRBJ1-4; D not resolved. CDR3 length equals 14 residues. The germline V gene encodes CDR1 SNHLY and CDR2 FYNNEI. Trimming cost V 2 bases and J 12 bases, with 16 bases left between them. Here the CDR3 DNA reads TGTGCCAGCAGTGAAAGGCAGGCGTCTGAGGAACTGTTTTTT. Translation gives CASSERQASEELFF.

The chain recombines TRBV2 with TRBJ1-3; D uncertain. V gave up 4 bases and J gave up 4 bases, with 8 bases separating them. CDR3 length equals 13 residues. Looked up from germline, CDR1 is SNHLY and CDR2 is FYNNEI. As DNA, the CDR3 is TGTGCCAGCAGTGGCTCGAAAGGAAACACCATATATTTT. It translates to CASSGSKGNTIYF.

The chain employs TRBV6-1 and TRBJ2-1; possible D gene TRBD2, 5 bases. The germline gives CDR1 MNHNS, CDR2 SASEGT. The V end was cut by 7 bases, the J end by 1 base, with 8 bases between. The CDR3 has 13 amino acids. The CDR3 sequence: CASKSGSYNEQFF. DNA of the CDR3: TGTGCCAGCAAGAGCGGTTCCTACAATGAGCAGTTCTTC.